This T cell receptor (beta chain) appears in the sequencing data of a study of T-cell reconstitution after alpha-beta-depleted transplantation in children. This CDR3 has 16 amino acids. V dropped 4 bases and J dropped 7; count of bases not matched to a gene: 14. Molecular barcoding with unique molecular identifiers was used for the TCRbeta library. TCRdb used MiXCR to reprocess the PCR reads, holding one entry per CDR3 protein. The sample has more than 85,000 distinct CDR3 sequences, approximately 10% seen once. This clonotype was observed at least ten times. The chain combines TRBV12-3 or TRBV12-4 with TRBJ2-7, with TRBD2 matching 9 bases. This clonotype was sampled from a human donor who donated a stem cell graft to a child with acute lymphoblastic leukemia. Source: PBMCs from the stem cell graft donor, taken from the stem cell graft. DNA for the CDR3: TGTGCCAGCAGTTCCCTGGCTAGCGGGGTACTTAAAGAGCAGTACTTC. It specifies CASSSLASGVLKEQYF.